What follows is one TCR beta chain and its context. The data were taken from a study of cytomegalovirus exposure and HLA in healthy donors. Germline loops: CDR1 SGHAT, CDR2 FQNNGV. V lost 0 bases and J 0 bases, leaving 14 bases between the germline ends. The CDR3 covers 17 residues. The PCR ran on 60 Vbeta and 13 Jbeta primers. The data were produced by immunoSEQ multiplex PCR, yet TCRdb's version contains in-frame clones alone and is incomplete. Altogether 120,000 to 150,000 clones are present, about 74% being singletons, with the ten largest covering approximately 2%. The sequence derives from a middle-aged woman in good health and CMV-seronegative. The sequencing sample was made of PBMCs. The chain recombines TRBV11-2 with TRBJ1-1, with D possibly being TRBD1 (6 bases). Here the CDR3 DNA reads TGTGCCAGCAGCTTAGAGGCTTGGACAGTAATGAACACTGAAGCTTTCTTT. Encoded protein: CASSLEAWTVMNTEAFF.